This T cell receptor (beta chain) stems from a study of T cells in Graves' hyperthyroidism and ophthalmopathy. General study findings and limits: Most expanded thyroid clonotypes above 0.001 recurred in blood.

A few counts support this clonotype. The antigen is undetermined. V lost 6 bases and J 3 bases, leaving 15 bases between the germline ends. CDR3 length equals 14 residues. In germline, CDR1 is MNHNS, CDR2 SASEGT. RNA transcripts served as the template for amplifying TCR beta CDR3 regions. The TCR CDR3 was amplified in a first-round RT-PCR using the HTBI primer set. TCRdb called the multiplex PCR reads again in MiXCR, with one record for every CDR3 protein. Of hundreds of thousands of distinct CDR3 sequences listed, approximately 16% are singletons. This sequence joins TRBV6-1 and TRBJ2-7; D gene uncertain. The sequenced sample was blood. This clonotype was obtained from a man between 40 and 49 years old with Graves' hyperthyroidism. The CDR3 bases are TGTGCCAGCAGCCTACACTCAAGCGTCTACGAGCAGTACTTC. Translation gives CASSLHSSVYEQYF.